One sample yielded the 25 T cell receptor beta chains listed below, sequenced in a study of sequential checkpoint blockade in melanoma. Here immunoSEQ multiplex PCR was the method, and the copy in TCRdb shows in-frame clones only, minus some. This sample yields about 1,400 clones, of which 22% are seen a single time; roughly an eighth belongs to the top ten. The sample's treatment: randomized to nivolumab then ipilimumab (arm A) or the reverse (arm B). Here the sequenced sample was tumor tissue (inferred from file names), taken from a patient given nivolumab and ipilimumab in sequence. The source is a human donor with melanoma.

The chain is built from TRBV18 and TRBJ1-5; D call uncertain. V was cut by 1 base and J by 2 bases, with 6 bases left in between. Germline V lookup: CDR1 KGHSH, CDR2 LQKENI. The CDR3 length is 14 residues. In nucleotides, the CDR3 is TGTGCCAGCTCACCACAGGGAGGCAATCAGCCCCAGCATTTT. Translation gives CASSPQGGNQPQHF.

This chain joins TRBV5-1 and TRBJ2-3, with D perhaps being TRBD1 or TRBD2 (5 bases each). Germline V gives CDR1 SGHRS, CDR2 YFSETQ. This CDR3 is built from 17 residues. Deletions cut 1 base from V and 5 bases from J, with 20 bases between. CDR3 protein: CASSLWGTGAPGDTQYF. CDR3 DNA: TGCGCCAGCAGCTTGTGGGGTACCGGGGCCCCCGGAGATACGCAGTATTTT.

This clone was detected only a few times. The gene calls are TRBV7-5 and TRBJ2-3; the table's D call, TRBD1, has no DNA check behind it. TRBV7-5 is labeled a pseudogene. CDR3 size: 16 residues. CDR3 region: CASSLRSGGAEDTQYF. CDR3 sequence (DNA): TGTGCCAGCAGCTTAAGGTCAGGGGGCGCCGAAGATACGCAGTATTTT.

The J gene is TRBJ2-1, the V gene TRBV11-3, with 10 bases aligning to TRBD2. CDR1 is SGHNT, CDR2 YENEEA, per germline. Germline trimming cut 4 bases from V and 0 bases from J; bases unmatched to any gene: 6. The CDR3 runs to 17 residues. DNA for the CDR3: TGTGCCAGCAGCTCACCGTTAGCGGGAGGCTCCTACAATGAGCAGTTCTTC. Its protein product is CASSSPLAGGSYNEQFF.

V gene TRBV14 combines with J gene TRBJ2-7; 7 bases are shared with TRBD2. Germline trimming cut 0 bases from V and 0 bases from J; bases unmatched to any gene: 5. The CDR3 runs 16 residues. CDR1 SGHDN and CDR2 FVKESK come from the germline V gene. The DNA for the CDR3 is TGTGCCAGCAGCCAAGACGGGGGGAGAAACTCCTACGAGCAGTACTTC. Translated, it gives CASSQDGGRNSYEQYF.

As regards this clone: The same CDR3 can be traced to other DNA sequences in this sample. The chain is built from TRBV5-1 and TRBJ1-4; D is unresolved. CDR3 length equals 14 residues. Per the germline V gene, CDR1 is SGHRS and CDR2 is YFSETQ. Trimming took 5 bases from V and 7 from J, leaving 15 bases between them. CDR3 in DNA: TGCGCCAGCAGTTTAACCCCGGCCAGTGAAAAACTGTTTTTT. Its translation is CASSLTPASEKLFF. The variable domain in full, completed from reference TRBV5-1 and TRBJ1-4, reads KAGVTQTPRYLIKTRGQQVTLSCSPISGHRSVSWYQQTPGQGLQFLFEYFSETQRNKGNFPGRFSGRQFSNSRSEMNVSTLELGDSALYLCASSLTPASEKLFFGSGTQLSVL.

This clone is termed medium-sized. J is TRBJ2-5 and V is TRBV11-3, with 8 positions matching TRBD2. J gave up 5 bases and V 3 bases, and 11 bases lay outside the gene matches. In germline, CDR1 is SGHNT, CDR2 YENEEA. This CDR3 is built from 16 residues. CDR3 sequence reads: CASSLGGAGEGETQYF. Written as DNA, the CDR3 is TGTGCCAGCAGCTTGGGTGGAGCGGGAGAAGGGGAGACCCAGTACTTC.

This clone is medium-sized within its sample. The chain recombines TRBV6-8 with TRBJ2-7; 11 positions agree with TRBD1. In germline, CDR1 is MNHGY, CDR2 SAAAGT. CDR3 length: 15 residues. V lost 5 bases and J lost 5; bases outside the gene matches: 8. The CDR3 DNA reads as TGTGCCAGCAGTGAGGCGGGACAGGGGGTCCACGAGCAGTACTTC. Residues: CASSEAGQGVHEQYF.

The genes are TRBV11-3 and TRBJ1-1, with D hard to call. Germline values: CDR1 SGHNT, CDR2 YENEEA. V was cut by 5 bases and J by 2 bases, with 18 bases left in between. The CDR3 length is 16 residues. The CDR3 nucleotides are TGTGCCAGCAGCCCTGGGAGTCGGACGGTAAACACTGAAGCTTTCTTT. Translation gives CASSPGSRTVNTEAFF.

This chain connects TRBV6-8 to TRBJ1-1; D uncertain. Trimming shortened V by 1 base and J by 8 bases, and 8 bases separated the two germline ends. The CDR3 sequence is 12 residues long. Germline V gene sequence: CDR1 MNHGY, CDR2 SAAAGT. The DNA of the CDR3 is TGTGCCAGCAGTTACTACCGTGGGGAAGCTTTCTTT. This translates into CASSYYRGEAFF.

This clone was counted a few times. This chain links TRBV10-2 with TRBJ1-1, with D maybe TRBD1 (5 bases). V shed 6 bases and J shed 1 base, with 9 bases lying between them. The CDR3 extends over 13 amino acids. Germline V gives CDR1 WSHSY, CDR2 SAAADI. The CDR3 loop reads CASRSQGNTEAFF. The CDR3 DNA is TGCGCCAGCAGGTCGCAGGGGAACACTGAAGCTTTCTTT.

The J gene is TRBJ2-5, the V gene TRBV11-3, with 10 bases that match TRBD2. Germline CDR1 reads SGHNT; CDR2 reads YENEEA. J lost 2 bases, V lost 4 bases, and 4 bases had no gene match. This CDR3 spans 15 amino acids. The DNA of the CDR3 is TGTGCCAGCAGCTCCCTAGCGGGGGCACAAGAGACCCAGTACTTC. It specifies CASSSLAGAQETQYF. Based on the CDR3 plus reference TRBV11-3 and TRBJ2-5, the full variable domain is EAGVVQSPRYKIIEKKQPVAFWCNPISGHNTLYWYLQNLGQGPELLIRYENEEAVDDSQLPKDRFSAERLKGVDSTLKIQPAELGDSAVYLCASSSLAGAQETQYFGPGTRLLVL.

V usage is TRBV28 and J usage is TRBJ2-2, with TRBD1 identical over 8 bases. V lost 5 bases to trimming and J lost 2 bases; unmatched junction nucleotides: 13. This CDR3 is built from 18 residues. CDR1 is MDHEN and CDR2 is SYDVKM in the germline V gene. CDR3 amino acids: CASSRDRPLTNNTGELFF. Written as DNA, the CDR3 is TGTGCCAGCAGTAGGGACAGGCCGCTTACAAATAACACCGGGGAGCTGTTTTTT.

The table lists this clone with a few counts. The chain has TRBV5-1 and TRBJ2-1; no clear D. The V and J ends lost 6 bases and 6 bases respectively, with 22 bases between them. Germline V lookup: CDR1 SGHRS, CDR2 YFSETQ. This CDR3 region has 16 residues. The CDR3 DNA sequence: TGCGCCAGCACCAAAGGGTCTGCTATCCTGCCCAATGAGCAGTTCTTC. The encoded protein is CASTKGSAILPNEQFF.

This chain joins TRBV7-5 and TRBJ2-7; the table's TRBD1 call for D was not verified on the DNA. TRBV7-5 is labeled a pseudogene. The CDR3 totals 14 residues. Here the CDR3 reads CASSPDRTSYEQYF. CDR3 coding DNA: TGTGCCAGCAGCCCAGACAGGACCTCCTACGAGCAGTACTTC.

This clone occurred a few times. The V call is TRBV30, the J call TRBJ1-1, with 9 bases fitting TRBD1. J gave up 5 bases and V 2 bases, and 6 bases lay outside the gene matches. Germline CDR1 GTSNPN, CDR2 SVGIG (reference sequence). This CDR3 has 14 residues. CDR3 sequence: CAWSPRDRETEAFF. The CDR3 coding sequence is TGTGCCTGGAGTCCAAGGGACAGGGAGACTGAAGCTTTCTTT. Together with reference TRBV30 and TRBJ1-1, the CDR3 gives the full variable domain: SQTIHQWPATLVQPVGSPLSLECTVEGTSNPNLYWYRQAAGRGLQLLFYSVGIGQISSEVPQNLSASRPQDRQFILSSKKLLLSDSGFYLCAWSPRDRETEAFFGQGTRLTVV.

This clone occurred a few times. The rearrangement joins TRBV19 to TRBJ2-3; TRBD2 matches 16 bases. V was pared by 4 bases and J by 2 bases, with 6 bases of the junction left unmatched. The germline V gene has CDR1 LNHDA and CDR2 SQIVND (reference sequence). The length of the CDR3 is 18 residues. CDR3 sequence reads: CASSTGLAGGTYTDTQYF. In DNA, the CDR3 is TGTGCCAGTAGTACGGGACTAGCGGGAGGGACCTACACAGATACGCAGTATTTT. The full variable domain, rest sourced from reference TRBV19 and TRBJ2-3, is DGGITQSPKYLFRKEGQNVTLSCEQNLNHDAMYWYRQDPGQGLRLIYYSQIVNDFQKGDIAEGYSVSREKKESFPLTVTSAQKNPTAFYLCASSTGLAGGTYTDTQYFGPGTRLTVL.

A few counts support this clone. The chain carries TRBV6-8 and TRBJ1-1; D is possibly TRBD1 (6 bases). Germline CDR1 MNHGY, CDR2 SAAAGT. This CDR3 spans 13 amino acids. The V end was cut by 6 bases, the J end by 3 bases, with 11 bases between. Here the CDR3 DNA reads TGTGCCAGCAGCCAACAGGGATACACTGAAGCTTTCTTT. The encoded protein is CASSQQGYTEAFF.

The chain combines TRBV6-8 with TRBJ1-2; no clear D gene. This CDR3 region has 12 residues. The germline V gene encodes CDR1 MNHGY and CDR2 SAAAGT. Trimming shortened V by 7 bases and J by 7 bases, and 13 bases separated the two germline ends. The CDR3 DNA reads TGTGCCAGCAAACGACGAGACGGTGGCTACACCTTC. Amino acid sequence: CASKRRDGGYTF.

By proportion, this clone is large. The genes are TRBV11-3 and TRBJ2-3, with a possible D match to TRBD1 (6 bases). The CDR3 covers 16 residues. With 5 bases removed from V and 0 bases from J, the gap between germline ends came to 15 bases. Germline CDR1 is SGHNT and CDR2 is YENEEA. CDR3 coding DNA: TGTGCCAGCAGCACCACGGACAGCCCTAGCACAGATACGCAGTATTTT. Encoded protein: CASSTTDSPSTDTQYF.

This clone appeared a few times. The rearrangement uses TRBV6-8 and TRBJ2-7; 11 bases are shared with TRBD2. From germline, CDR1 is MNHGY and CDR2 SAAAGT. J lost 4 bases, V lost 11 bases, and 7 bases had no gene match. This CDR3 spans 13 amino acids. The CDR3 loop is CAHGLAGGYEQYF. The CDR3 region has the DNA TGTGCCCACGGACTAGCGGGCGGGTACGAGCAGTACTTC.

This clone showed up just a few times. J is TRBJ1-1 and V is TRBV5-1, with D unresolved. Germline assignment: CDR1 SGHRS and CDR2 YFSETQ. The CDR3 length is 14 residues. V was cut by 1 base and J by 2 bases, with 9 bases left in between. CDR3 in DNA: TGCGCCAGCAGCTTGTACGATTCCAACACTGAAGCTTTCTTT. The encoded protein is CASSLYDSNTEAFF.

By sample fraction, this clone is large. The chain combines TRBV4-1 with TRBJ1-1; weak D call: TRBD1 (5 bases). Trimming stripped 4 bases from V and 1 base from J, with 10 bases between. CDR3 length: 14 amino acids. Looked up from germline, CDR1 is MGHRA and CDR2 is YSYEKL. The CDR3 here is CASSPYGGNTEAFF. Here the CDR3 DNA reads TGCGCCAGCAGCCCGTACGGGGGGAACACTGAAGCTTTCTTT.

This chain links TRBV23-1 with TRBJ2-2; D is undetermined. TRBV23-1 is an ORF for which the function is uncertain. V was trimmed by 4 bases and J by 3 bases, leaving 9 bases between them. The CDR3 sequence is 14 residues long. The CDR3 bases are TGCGCCAGCAGTCGGTCTACCGACACCGGGGAGCTGTTTTTT. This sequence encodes CASSRSTDTGELFF.

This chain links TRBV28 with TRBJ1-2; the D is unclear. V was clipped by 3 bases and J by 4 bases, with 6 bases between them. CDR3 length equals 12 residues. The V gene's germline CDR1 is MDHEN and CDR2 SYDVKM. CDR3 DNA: TGTGCCAGCAGTTTTGCCGGCTATGGCTACACCTTC. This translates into CASSFAGYGYTF.